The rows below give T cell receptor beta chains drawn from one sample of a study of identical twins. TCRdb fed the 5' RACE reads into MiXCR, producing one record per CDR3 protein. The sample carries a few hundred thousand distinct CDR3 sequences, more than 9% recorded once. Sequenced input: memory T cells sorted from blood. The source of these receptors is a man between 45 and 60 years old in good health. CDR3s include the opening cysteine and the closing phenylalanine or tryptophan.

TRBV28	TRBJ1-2	CATLRRIYGYTF
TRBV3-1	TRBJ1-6	CASSQEGRSDSPLHF
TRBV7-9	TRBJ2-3	CASSLITGETDTQYF
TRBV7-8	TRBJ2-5	CASSQAQTQYF
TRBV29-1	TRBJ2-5	CSVVLQSEGETQYF
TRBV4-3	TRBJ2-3	CASSQGETLPTDTQYF
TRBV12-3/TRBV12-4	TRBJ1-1	CASTQGRAEAFF
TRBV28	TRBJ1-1	CASRTGTVNTEAFF
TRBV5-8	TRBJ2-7	CASSTGQPYEQYF
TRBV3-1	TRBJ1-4	CASSERITTNEKLFF
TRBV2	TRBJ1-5	CASRGDRASNQPQHF
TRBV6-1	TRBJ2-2	CASSPPREGDTGELFF
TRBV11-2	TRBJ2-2	CASRPDTGELFF
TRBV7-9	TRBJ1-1	CASRPGGGENTEAFF
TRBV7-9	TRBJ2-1	CASSLARGSTLDEQFF
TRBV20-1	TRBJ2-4	CSASPAGGGKNIQYF
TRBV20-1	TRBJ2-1	CSARDMGTHNEQFF
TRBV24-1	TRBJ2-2	CATSDVPNPRTATGELFF
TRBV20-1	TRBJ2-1	CSAPGLQGTYNEQFF
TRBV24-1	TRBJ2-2	CATSDTTPGLAAGELFF
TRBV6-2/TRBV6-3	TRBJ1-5	CASSYTKYQPQHF
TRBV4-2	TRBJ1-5	CASSQRTGGNQPQHF
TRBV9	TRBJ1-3	CASSDWSSGNTIYF
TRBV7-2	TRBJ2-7	CASSLVGQKNYEQYF
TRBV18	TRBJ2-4	CASRLNTGATAKNIQYF
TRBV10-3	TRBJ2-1	CAISEGAAGGYNEQFF
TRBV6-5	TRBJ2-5	CASSYPRAGETQYF
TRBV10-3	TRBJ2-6	CAIGRAGGANVLTF